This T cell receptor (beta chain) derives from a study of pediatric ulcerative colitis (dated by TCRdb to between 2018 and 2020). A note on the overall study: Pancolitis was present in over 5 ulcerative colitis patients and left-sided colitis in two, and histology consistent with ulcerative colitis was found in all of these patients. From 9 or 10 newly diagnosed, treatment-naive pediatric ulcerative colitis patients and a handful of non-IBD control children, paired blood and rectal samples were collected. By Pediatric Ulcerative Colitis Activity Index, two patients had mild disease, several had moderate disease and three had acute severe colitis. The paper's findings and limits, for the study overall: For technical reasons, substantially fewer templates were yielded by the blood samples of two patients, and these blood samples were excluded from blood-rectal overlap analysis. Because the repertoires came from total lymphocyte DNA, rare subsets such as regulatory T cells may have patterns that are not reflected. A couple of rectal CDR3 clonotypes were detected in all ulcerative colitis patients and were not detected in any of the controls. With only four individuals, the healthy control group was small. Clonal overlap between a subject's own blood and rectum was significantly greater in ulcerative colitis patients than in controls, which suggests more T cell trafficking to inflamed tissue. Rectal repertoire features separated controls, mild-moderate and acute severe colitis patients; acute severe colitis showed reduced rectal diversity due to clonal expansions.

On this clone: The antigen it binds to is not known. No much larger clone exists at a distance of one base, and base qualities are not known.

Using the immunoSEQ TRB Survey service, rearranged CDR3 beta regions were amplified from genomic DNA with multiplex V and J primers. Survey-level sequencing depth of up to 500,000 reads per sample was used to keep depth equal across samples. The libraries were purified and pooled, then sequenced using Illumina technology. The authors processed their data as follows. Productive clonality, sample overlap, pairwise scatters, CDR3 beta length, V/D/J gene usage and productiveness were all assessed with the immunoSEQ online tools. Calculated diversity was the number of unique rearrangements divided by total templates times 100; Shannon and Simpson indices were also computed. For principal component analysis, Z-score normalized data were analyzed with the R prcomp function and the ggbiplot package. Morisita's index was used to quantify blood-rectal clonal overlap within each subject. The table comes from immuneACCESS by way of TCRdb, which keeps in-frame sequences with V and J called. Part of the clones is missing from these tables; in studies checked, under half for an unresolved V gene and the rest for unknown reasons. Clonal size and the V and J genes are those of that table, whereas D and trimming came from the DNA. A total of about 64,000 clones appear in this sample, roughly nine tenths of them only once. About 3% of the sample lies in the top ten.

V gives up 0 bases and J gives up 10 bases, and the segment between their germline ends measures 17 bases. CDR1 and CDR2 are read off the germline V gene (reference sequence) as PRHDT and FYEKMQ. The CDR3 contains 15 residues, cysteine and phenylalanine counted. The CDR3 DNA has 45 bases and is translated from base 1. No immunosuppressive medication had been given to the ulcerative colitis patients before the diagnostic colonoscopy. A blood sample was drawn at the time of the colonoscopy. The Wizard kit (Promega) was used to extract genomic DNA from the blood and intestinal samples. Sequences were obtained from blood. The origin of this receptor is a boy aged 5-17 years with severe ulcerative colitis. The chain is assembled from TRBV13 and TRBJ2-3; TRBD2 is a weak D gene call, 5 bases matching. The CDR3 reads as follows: CASSLGLIGGEAQYF. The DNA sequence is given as TGTGCCAGCAGCTTAGGTCTTATTGGAGGTGAGGCGCAGTATTTT.